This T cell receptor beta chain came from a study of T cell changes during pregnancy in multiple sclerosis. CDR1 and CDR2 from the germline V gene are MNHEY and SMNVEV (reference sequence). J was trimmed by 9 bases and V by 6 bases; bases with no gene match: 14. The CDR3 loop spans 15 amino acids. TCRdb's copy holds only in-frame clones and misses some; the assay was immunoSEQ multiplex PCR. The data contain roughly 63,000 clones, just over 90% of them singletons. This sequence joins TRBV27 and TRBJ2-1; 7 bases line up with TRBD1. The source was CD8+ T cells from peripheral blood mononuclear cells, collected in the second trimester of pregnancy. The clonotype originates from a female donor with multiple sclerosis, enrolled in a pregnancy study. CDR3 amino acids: CASRDGTVTPSEQFF. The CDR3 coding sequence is TGTGCCAGCAGAGACGGGACAGTGACCCCCAGTGAGCAGTTCTTC.